The 14 T cell receptor beta chains given below trace back to one sample, sequenced in a study of identical twins. MiXCR, applied by TCRdb to the 5' RACE reads, yields one record per CDR3 protein. The sample has 300,000 to 400,000 distinct CDR3 sequences; around 9.7% are singletons. Sequencing was carried out using naive T cells sorted from blood. Receptor source: a woman aged 45-65 years in good health.

Many counts were recorded for this clonotype. The rearrangement links TRBV7-2 to TRBJ2-4; tentative D call: TRBD2 (5 bases). V was trimmed by 3 bases and J by 6 bases, leaving 12 bases between them. Germline CDR1 reads SGHTA; CDR2 reads FQGNSA. The CDR3 sequence is 14 residues long. The CDR3: CASSLGAERNIQYF. In DNA, the CDR3 is TGTGCCAGCAGCTTGGGAGCGGAGAGAAACATTCAGTACTTC.

This clonotype has more than one count but fewer than ten. The rearrangement joins TRBV20-1 to TRBJ2-7, with no clear D. Germline CDR1 and CDR2: DFQATT and SNEGSKA (reference sequence). CDR3 length: 11 residues. V was pared by 5 bases and J by 3 bases, with 8 bases between. The CDR3 nucleotides are TGCAGTGCTGAGGTCGACTACGAGCAGTACTTC. Translating gives CSAEVDYEQYF.

This clonotype turned up a few times. CDR3 bases: TGTGCCAGCAGCGAACGGGGCAGGAATTCACCCCTCCACTTT. Translation: CASSERGRNSPLHF. The chain has TRBV5-6 and TRBJ1-6; D possibly corresponds to TRBD1 (5 bases). CDR1 is SGHDT and CDR2 is YYEEEE in the germline V gene. Trimming removed 4 bases from V and 7 bases from J, with 12 bases in between. The CDR3 runs 14 residues.

The V gene is TRBV5-4, the J gene TRBJ2-4; 9 bases fit TRBD1. V shed 4 bases, J shed 1 base, and the junction held 6 bases outside the gene matches. The CDR3 totals 16 residues. The V gene's germline CDR1 is SGHNT and CDR2 YYREEE (reference sequence). CDR3 nucleotide sequence: TGTGCCAGCAGCCCAAACACAGGGGGCGCCAAAAACATTCAGTACTTC. Translation: CASSPNTGGAKNIQYF.

This clonotype was detected only a few times. This chain links TRBV18 with TRBJ2-3; no clear D. The germline V gene has CDR1 KGHSH and CDR2 LQKENI. The CDR3 loop spans 13 amino acids. Trimming took off 3 bases at V and 5 bases at J, with 9 bases between the two ends. In DNA, the CDR3 is TGTGCCAGCTCACCCGATTCAAAAGATACGCAGTATTTT. Protein: CASSPDSKDTQYF.

This clonotype showed up just a few times. The chain carries TRBV7-9 and TRBJ1-4; D perhaps matches TRBD1 (6 bases). CDR3 length equals 15 residues. The V and J ends lost 2 bases and 4 bases respectively, with 11 bases between them. The germline CDR1 and CDR2 sequences are SEHNR and FQNEAQ (reference sequence). Here the CDR3 DNA reads TGTGCCAGCAGCTTATCAGGACAGAGTAATGAAAAACTGTTTTTT. Translated, it gives CASSLSGQSNEKLFF.

The J gene is TRBJ2-1, the V gene TRBV4-1; TRBD1 agrees at 12 bases. The CDR3 runs to 16 residues. Trimming removed 4 bases from V and 6 bases from J; junction bases left unmatched: 7. From germline, CDR1 is MGHRA and CDR2 YSYEKL. CDR3 nucleotide sequence: TGCGCCAGCAGCCCACCCCGGGACAGGGGGCGCAATGAGCAGTTCTTC. Translating gives CASSPPRDRGRNEQFF.

Ten or more counts support this clonotype. This chain connects TRBV12-3 or TRBV12-4 to TRBJ2-7; TRBD1 agrees at 7 bases. CDR3 length equals 12 residues. The ends lost 6 bases at V and 6 bases at J; junction bases unmatched: 5. CDR3 loop: CASSMTGIEQYF. The CDR3 DNA is TGTGCCAGCAGCATGACAGGGATCGAGCAGTACTTC.

The rearrangement links TRBV2 to TRBJ2-1; maybe TRBD1 (6 bases). The V end lost 2 bases, the J end lost 4 bases, and 12 bases lay between the germline ends. The germline gives CDR1 SNHLY, CDR2 FYNNEI. The CDR3 is 15 residues long. The CDR3 spells CASSELQGPYNEQFF. CDR3 nucleotide sequence: TGTGCCAGCAGTGAATTACAGGGCCCGTACAATGAGCAGTTCTTC.

The sample holds a few counts of this clonotype. The chain has TRBV12-3 or TRBV12-4 and TRBJ1-4; D remains unclear. The CDR3 loop spans 14 amino acids. Between the trimmed V and J ends, which lost 11 bases and 5 bases, there was a span of 18 bases. CDR3 region: CACREGRRNEKLFF. The CDR3, as DNA: TGTGCCTGTCGGGAGGGCAGACGGAATGAAAAACTGTTTTTT.

The chain carries TRBV25-1 and TRBJ2-1; a weak D match, TRBD2 (6 bases). V lost 4 bases and J lost 8, with 15 bases in between. The germline V gene encodes CDR1 MGHDK and CDR2 SYGVNS. The CDR3 sequence is 14 residues long. CDR3 nucleotides: TGTGCCAGCAGTGTTGGCGGGAATCGCGATGAGCAGTTCTTC. Translated, it gives CASSVGGNRDEQFF.

This clonotype came up many times. The genes are TRBV29-1 and TRBJ2-2, with D possibly being TRBD2 (6 bases). This CDR3 is 14 amino acids long. CDR1 and CDR2 from the germline V gene are SQVTM and ANQGSEA. Trimming left V 6 bases short and J 0 bases short, with 11 bases between. This chain's CDR3 is CSVRAGSNTGELFF. For the CDR3, the DNA is TGCAGCGTCCGAGCGGGTTCGAACACCGGGGAGCTGTTTTTT.

The gene calls are TRBV29-1 and TRBJ1-1, with 8 bases that match TRBD1. The J segment lost 0 bases and the V segment lost 6 bases, leaving 3 bases of the junction unmatched. Germline V lookup: CDR1 SQVTM, CDR2 ANQGSEA. The CDR3 has 13 amino acids. The CDR3 DNA sequence: TGCAGCGTAACACAGGGGGTGAACACTGAAGCTTTCTTT. It translates to CSVTQGVNTEAFF.

This clonotype was recorded at least ten times. V usage is TRBV12-3 or TRBV12-4 and J usage is TRBJ1-1; D call uncertain. This CDR3 has 16 amino acids. Trimming took 3 bases from V and 1 from J, leaving 15 bases between them. DNA of the CDR3: TGTGCCAGCAGTTTCGCCGACCGACCCCCGAACACTGAAGCTTTCTTT. It encodes CASSFADRPPNTEAFF.